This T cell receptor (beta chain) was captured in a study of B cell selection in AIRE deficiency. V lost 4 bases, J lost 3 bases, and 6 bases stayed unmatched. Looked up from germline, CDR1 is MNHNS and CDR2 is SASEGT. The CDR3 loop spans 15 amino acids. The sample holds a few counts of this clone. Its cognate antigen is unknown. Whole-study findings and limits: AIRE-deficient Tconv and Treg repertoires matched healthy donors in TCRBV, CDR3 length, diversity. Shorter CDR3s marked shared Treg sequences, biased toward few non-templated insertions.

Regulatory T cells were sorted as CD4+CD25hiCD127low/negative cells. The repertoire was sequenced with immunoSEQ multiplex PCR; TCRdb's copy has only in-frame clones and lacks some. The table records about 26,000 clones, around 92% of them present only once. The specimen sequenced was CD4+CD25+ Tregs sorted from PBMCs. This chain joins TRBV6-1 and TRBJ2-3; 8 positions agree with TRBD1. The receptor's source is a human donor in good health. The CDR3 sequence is CASSGQGAVTDTQYF. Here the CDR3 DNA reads TGTGCCAGCAGTGGGCAGGGGGCTGTGACAGATACGCAGTATTTT.